A selection of T cell receptor beta chains follows, all from one sample in a study of cytomegalovirus exposure and HLA in healthy donors. Only in-frame clones appear in the TCRdb table, and some are missing; sequencing was by immunoSEQ multiplex PCR. The table has about 160,000 clones, 86% seen once. The source material was PBMCs. These receptors originate from a woman between 18 and 29 years old in good health and CMV-seronegative. Each CDR3 is given without its conserved first and last residue. Each record gives: V gene, J gene, CDR3 protein.

TRBV5-5	TRBJ2-5	ASSLLAGATGRETQY
TRBV19	TRBJ2-3	ASSTRTSGGTDTQY
TRBV27	TRBJ2-7	ASSLGQGGYEQY
TRBV2	TRBJ1-4	ASSTGATNEKLF
TRBV4-3	TRBJ2-1	ASSQEKGGWRNEQF
TRBV7-2	TRBJ2-7	ASSPGGSYEQY
TRBV19	TRBJ1-4	ATTRTGLSEKLF
TRBV5-6	TRBJ1-1	ASSLGTGQTEAF
TRBV5-1	TRBJ2-2	ASRQGTGNTGELF
TRBV5-1	TRBJ1-1	ASSADRHTEAF
TRBV2	TRBJ2-1	ASSEALTGGRFGNEQF
TRBV2	TRBJ1-2	ASSALSPYNYGYT
TRBV4-3	TRBJ1-5	ASSRGTGANQPQH
TRBV6-1	TRBJ1-1	ASSEALRGGNTEAF
TRBV7-6	TRBJ1-2	ASSLVTGENYGYT
TRBV9	TRBJ2-7	ASSPRASGGAGEQY
TRBV9	TRBJ2-3	ASSDRRSSTDTQY
TRBV12-5	TRBJ2-2	ASGLVHLNEELF
TRBV9	TRBJ2-5	ASSPGDRHQETQY
TRBV19	TRBJ1-2	ASSIQGGNYGYT
TRBV5-1	TRBJ2-1	ASSLGTSGRSYNEQF
TRBV28	TRBJ1-4	ASSSPTGVGDEKLF
TRBV7-2	TRBJ2-4	ASSSMTGLAKNIQY
TRBV7-8	TRBJ1-1	ASSSPLGQSDSRDTEAF
TRBV11-3	TRBJ2-7	ASRGQGKEQY
TRBV5-1	TRBJ2-5	ASSLVDFREETRY
TRBV19	TRBJ2-2	ASSVTQGQGTGELF
TRBV6-6	TRBJ1-5	ASSYEQLNQPQH
TRBV5-1	TRBJ1-4	ASSLDSSAGAKLF
TRBV9	TRBJ2-7	ASSVGPGQGAGEQY
TRBV4-1	TRBJ1-5	ASSQAGEGSTHQPQH
TRBV19	TRBJ2-1	ASTHREGYNEQF
TRBV14	TRBJ1-2	ASSQEGGFHLYGYT
TRBV9	TRBJ1-3	ASSAGQGAWDTIY
TRBV7-2	TRBJ1-2	ASSLSGGQAYGYT
TRBV19	TRBJ2-7	ASKSGGAQY
TRBV11-2	TRBJ2-5	ASSSWTVTQETQY
TRBV9	TRBJ1-1	ASSGGGDTEAF
TRBV4-1	TRBJ2-7	ASSQGAEQY
TRBV9	TRBJ1-1	ASSGSTGGGAF
TRBV4-3	TRBJ2-5	ASSQERELEGAQY
TRBV9	TRBJ1-3	ASTQGTLGTIY
TRBV6-1	TRBJ2-1	ASSVDSFYNEQF
TRBV6-4	TRBJ2-1	ASSVARGVYNEQF
TRBV13	TRBJ2-7	ASSFGTGDYEQY
TRBV27	TRBJ2-1	ASSSALSEQF
TRBV5-1	TRBJ2-5	ASSLVEGALFGETQY
TRBV5-1	TRBJ1-2	ASSSGQGSYGYT
TRBV5-1	TRBJ2-7	ASSLASLSSYEQY
TRBV19	TRBJ2-3	ASSVTSGGADTQY
TRBV27	TRBJ2-3	ASSLSILRSGQADTQY
TRBV30	TRBJ1-5	AWSVNGNQPQH
TRBV11-2	TRBJ2-5	ASSYAPLAGGEKETQY
TRBV4-3	TRBJ2-3	ASRQGSTDTQY
TRBV10-3	TRBJ2-7	AISGRAEVEQY
TRBV27	.	ASSFRALTGEYEQY